This passage covers 5 T cell receptor beta chains from one sample sequenced in a study of blood T cell repertoires in COVID-19. Clones were sequenced by immunoSEQ multiplex PCR, and TCRdb holds only the in-frame ones, with some missing. The repertoire includes a few hundred thousand clones, 70% to 90% of them detected once, and roughly a sixth sits in the top ten. The sample consisted of peripheral blood. These TCRs come from a man between 50 and 59 years old with COVID-19, enrolled during active disease.

Only one count was recorded for this clone. The V gene is TRBV7-9, the J gene TRBJ1-2; D is unclear. Germline values: CDR1 SEHNR, CDR2 FQNEAQ (reference sequence). The CDR3 has 16 residues. V lost 0 bases and J lost 0, with 11 bases in between. The CDR3 is CASSLASGSTNYGYTF. The CDR3 DNA follows: TGTGCCAGCAGCTTAGCGTCAGGCAGCACTAACTATGGCTACACCTTC.

This clone showed up just once. The chain combines TRBV3-1 (or the pseudogene TRBV3-2) with TRBJ2-3; 10 nucleotides line up with TRBD2. V lost 0 bases and J lost 1; bases outside the gene matches: 7. The CDR3 has 18 amino acids. CDR1 and CDR2 from the germline V gene are LGHDT and YNNKEL (reference sequence). CDR3 nucleotides: TGTGCCAGCAGCCAAGATTGGGGACTAGCGTTGCGCACAGATACGCAGTATTTT. Its translation is CASSQDWGLALRTDTQYF.

This chain connects TRBV9 to TRBJ2-7, with D tentatively TRBD2 (6 bases). The CDR3 length is 15 residues. V dropped 0 bases and J dropped 2 bases, with 12 bases sitting between them. Germline lookup yields CDR1 SGDLS and CDR2 YYNGEE. CDR3 residues: CASSVGRGAAYEQYF. CDR3 sequence (DNA): TGTGCCAGCAGCGTAGGGCGGGGAGCTGCCTACGAGCAGTACTTC.

The V and J genes are TRBV10-3 and TRBJ2-6; D call uncertain. This CDR3 spans 12 amino acids. The V gene's germline CDR1 is ENHRY and CDR2 SYGVKD. DNA for the CDR3: TGTGCGACTGCATCTGGGGCCAACGTCCTGACTTTC. It translates to CATASGANVLTF.

This clone was seen a single time. This chain links TRBV18 with TRBJ2-7; 7 bases match TRBD1. V lost 8 bases, J lost 3 bases, and 13 bases stayed unmatched. There are 15 residues in the CDR3. The germline CDR1 and CDR2 sequences are KGHSH and LQKENI. The CDR3, as DNA: TGTGCCAGCACCTCCACTTTGACAGGGAACTACGAGCAGTACTTC. Encoded protein: CASTSTLTGNYEQYF.